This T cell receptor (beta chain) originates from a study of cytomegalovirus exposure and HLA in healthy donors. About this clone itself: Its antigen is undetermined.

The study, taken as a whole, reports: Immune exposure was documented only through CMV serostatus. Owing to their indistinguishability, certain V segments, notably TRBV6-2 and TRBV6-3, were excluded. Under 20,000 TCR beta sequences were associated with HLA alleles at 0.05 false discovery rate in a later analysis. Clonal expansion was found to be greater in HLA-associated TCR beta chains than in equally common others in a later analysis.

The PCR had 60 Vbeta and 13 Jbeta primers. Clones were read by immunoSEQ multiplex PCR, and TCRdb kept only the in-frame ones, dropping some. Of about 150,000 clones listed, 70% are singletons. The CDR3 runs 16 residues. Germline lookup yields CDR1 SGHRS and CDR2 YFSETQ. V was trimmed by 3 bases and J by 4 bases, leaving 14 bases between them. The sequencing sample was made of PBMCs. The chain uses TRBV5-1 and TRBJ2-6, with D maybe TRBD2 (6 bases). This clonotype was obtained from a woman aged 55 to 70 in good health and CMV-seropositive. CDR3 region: CASSWISGGGANVLTF. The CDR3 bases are TGCGCCAGCAGCTGGATATCTGGAGGGGGGGCCAACGTCCTGACTTTC.